The 27 T cell receptor beta chains listed next were all sequenced from one sample in a study of blood T cell repertoires in COVID-19. Clones were read by immunoSEQ multiplex PCR, and TCRdb kept only the in-frame ones, dropping some. In the table there are 150,000 to 200,000 clones, roughly 89% of which are singletons. The sequencing input was peripheral blood. All receptors come from a man in his forties with acute or convalescent COVID-19.

The V gene is TRBV4-1, the J gene TRBJ1-4; D gene unclear. CDR3 length: 14 residues. Per the germline V gene, CDR1 is MGHRA and CDR2 is YSYEKL. Trimming pared 8 bases from V and 0 bases from J, leaving 10 bases between. CDR3 sequence (DNA): TGCGCCAGCGCCGCGGAGACAACTAATGAAAAACTGTTTTTT. Protein product: CASAAETTNEKLFF.

The J gene is TRBJ1-1, the V gene TRBV19, with D maybe TRBD1 (5 bases). V was pared by 2 bases and J by 4 bases, with 14 bases between. CDR3 length: 15 amino acids. From germline, CDR1 is LNHDA and CDR2 SQIVND (reference sequence). CDR3 nucleotide sequence: TGTGCCAGTAGTATATTGGTAGGGGTCGGCACTGAAGCTTTCTTT. Translation: CASSILVGVGTEAFF.

This clone was recorded once. CDR3 bases: TGTGCCAGCAGCACTATAGCTGATACGCAGTATTTT. Its translation: CASSTIADTQYF. The rearrangement links TRBV12-3 or TRBV12-4 to TRBJ2-3; no reliable D call. The CDR3 runs to 12 residues. Trimming pared 6 bases from V and 6 bases from J, leaving 10 bases between.

This sequence joins TRBV7-2 and TRBJ2-2, with D tentatively TRBD1 (5 bases). CDR3 size: 14 residues. CDR1 is SGHTA, CDR2 FQGNSA, per germline. Trimming removed 7 bases from V and 1 base from J, with 10 bases in between. The CDR3 sequence: CASTSDRNTGELFF. The CDR3 DNA sequence: TGTGCCAGCACTTCCGACAGGAACACCGGGGAGCTGTTTTTT.

This rearrangement joins TRBV5-1 to TRBJ2-1, with D perhaps matching TRBD1 (6 bases). The CDR3 contains 15 residues. Germline V gene data show CDR1 as SGHRS and CDR2 as YFSETQ. The V end was cut by 2 bases, the J end by 6 bases, with 15 bases between. CDR3 in DNA: TGCGCCAGCAGCTTTGGTGGGAAAGGGGGCAATGAGCAGTTCTTC. It specifies CASSFGGKGGNEQFF. Full variable domain (missing parts from reference TRBV5-1 and TRBJ2-1): KAGVTQTPRYLIKTRGQQVTLSCSPISGHRSVSWYQQTPGQGLQFLFEYFSETQRNKGNFPGRFSGRQFSNSRSEMNVSTLELGDSALYLCASSFGGKGGNEQFFGPGTRLTVL.

This clone was observed a single time. This chain links TRBV19 with TRBJ1-2; TRBD1 is a possible D gene (5 bases). Germline V CDR1 and CDR2: LNHDA, SQIVND (reference sequence). CDR3 size: 14 residues. V lost 4 bases, J lost 0 bases, and 9 bases lay in between. CDR3 loop: CASSTRGTNYGYTF. CDR3 sequence (DNA): TGTGCCAGTAGTACAAGGGGAACTAACTATGGCTACACCTTC.

V is TRBV11-2 and J is TRBJ2-3; 8 nucleotides match TRBD2. CDR1 and CDR2 from the germline V gene are SGHAT and FQNNGV. After removal of 1 base from V and 0 bases from J, the junction contained 3 bases not matched to a gene. The CDR3 runs to 16 residues. This CDR3 is CASSLGAGASTDTQYF. CDR3 sequence (DNA): TGTGCCAGCAGCTTAGGAGCGGGGGCTAGCACAGATACGCAGTATTTT.

The chain couples TRBV7-9 to TRBJ1-1, with D possibly matching TRBD1 (5 bases). This CDR3 has 14 amino acids. Deletions cut 6 bases from V and 10 bases from J, with 21 bases between. CDR1 is SEHNR, CDR2 FQNEAQ, per germline (reference sequence). CDR3 in amino acids: CASRAPPGMLGAFF. CDR3 sequence (DNA): TGTGCCAGCAGAGCACCGCCAGGGATGTTGGGAGCTTTCTTT. Together with reference TRBV7-9 and TRBJ1-1, the CDR3 gives the full variable domain: DTGVSQNPRHKITKRGQNVTFRCDPISEHNRLYWYRQTLGQGPEFLTYFQNEAQLEKSRLLSDRFSAERPKGSFSTLEIQRTEQGDSAMYLCASRAPPGMLGAFFGQGTRLTVV.

The rearrangement links TRBV5-4 to TRBJ1-6; D not certain. V shed 5 bases and J shed 0 bases, with 9 bases lying between them. CDR3 length: 15 residues. Germline loops: CDR1 SGHNT, CDR2 YYREEE (reference sequence). As DNA, the CDR3 is TGTGCCAGCAGGTCGGAGAGCTCCTATAATTCACCCCTCCACTTT. This translates into CASRSESSYNSPLHF.

The gene calls are TRBV5-1 and TRBJ2-1, with a weak D call TRBD2 (6 bases). From germline, CDR1 is SGHRS and CDR2 YFSETQ. V was trimmed by 4 bases and J by 5 bases, leaving 10 bases between them. The CDR3 has 13 amino acids. The CDR3 DNA reads TGCGCCAGCAGCAAGGGACTTGACAATGAGCAGTTCTTC. It is translated as CASSKGLDNEQFF.

V and J are TRBV7-9 and TRBJ2-7; D is possibly TRBD2 (6 bases). There are 15 residues in the CDR3. Trimming stripped 7 bases from V and 1 base from J, with 17 bases between. Germline values: CDR1 SEHNR, CDR2 FQNEAQ (reference sequence). The CDR3 DNA reads TGTGCCAGCAACACCCGGGAGACAAGTTCCTACGAGCAGTACTTC. It codes for CASNTRETSSYEQYF.

The chain employs TRBV9 and TRBJ1-2; a possible D gene is TRBD1 (6 bases). V lost 4 bases and J 4 bases, leaving 11 bases between the germline ends. Per germline, CDR1 SGDLS and CDR2 YYNGEE. This CDR3 has 13 amino acids. CDR3 nucleotides: TGTGCCAGCAGCCGCGGACAGATCTATGGCTACACCTTC. Its translation: CASSRGQIYGYTF.

Points on this clone: An end of the junction does not agree with germline; a read error may underlie this. The V gene is TRBV30, the J gene TRBJ1-1; TRBD1 agrees at 8 bases. The CDR3 has 17 amino acids. Germline CDR1 reads GTSNPN; CDR2 reads SVGIG (reference sequence). CDR3 sequence: CAWTNIPRQGANPEAFF. The CDR3, as DNA: TGTGCCTGGACCAACATCCCGCGTCAGGGGGCGAACCCTGAAGCTTTCTTT.

The count of this clone is one. The rearrangement joins TRBV6-5 to TRBJ1-1; 7 bases agree with TRBD1. Germline trimming cut 5 bases from V and 8 bases from J; bases unmatched to any gene: 5. The CDR3 is 12 residues long. The germline gives CDR1 MNHEY, CDR2 SVGAGI. The CDR3 protein is CASSNIGGEAFF. Written as DNA, the CDR3 is TGTGCCAGCAGTAATATAGGGGGCGAAGCTTTCTTT.

The chain couples TRBV19 to TRBJ2-2; D unclear. The CDR3 sequence is 17 residues long. Looked up from germline, CDR1 is LNHDA and CDR2 is SQIVND (reference sequence). Trimming cost V 0 bases and J 0 bases, with 11 bases left between them. CDR3 coding DNA: TGTGCCAGTAGTATAGATCCGATCGGAGCGAACACCGGGGAGCTGTTTTTT. Protein sequence: CASSIDPIGANTGELFF.

This clone was found once. In DNA form, the CDR3 reads TGTGCCAGCAGCTTTGCCCTTAGCGGGGGGGTCAATGAGCAGTTCTTC. Translated, it gives CASSFALSGGVNEQFF. This rearrangement joins TRBV9 to TRBJ2-1; 11 bases match TRBD2. The trim removed 4 bases at V and 6 bases at J, leaving 9 bases unmatched. CDR1 SGDLS and CDR2 YYNGEE come from the germline V gene. This CDR3 region has 16 residues. Variable domain in full (rest from reference TRBV9 and TRBJ2-1): DSGVTQTPKHLITATGQRVTLRCSPRSGDLSVYWYQQSLDQGLQFLIQYYNGEERAKGNILERFSAQQFPDLHSELNLSSLELGDSALYFCASSFALSGGVNEQFFGPGTRLTVL.

The chain has TRBV19 and TRBJ2-7; 8 bases align to TRBD1. V trimming: 7 bases; J trimming: 7 bases; junction bases outside the gene matches: 9. Germline V gene data show CDR1 as LNHDA and CDR2 as SQIVND (reference sequence). The CDR3 runs 13 residues. The DNA for the CDR3 is TGTGCCAGTAATGACAGGGGCCTCCAGGAGCAGTACTTC. Amino acid sequence: CASNDRGLQEQYF.

The CDR3 DNA follows: TGCGCCAGCAGCCTCAGGGAGGCCGGGGAGCTGTTTTTT. It codes for CASSLREAGELFF. The V call is TRBV4-3, the J call TRBJ2-2; possible D gene TRBD2, 6 bases. Germline V gene sequence: CDR1 LGHNA, CDR2 YSLEER. The length of the CDR3 is 13 residues. V gave up 4 bases and J gave up 6 bases, with 9 bases separating them.

The chain couples TRBV5-1 to TRBJ1-2; D is undetermined. Germline V gene lookup returns CDR1 SGHRS and CDR2 YFSETQ. The CDR3 runs 13 residues. Trimming shortened V by 2 bases and J by 1 base, and 6 bases separated the two germline ends. The CDR3 protein is CASSLQNNYGYTF. The CDR3 DNA follows: TGCGCCAGCAGCTTACAGAATAACTATGGCTACACCTTC. Based on the CDR3 plus reference TRBV5-1 and TRBJ1-2, the full variable domain is KAGVTQTPRYLIKTRGQQVTLSCSPISGHRSVSWYQQTPGQGLQFLFEYFSETQRNKGNFPGRFSGRQFSNSRSEMNVSTLELGDSALYLCASSLQNNYGYTFGSGTRLTVV.

The table lists this clone with a count of one. The rearrangement joins TRBV6-5 to TRBJ1-1; maybe TRBD1 (6 bases). Germline CDR1 is MNHEY and CDR2 is SVGAGI. With 0 bases removed from V and 8 bases from J, the gap between germline ends came to 10 bases. The CDR3 has 13 amino acids. CDR3 region: CASSYSRGSEAFF. The CDR3, as DNA: TGTGCCAGCAGTTACTCCAGGGGATCGGAAGCTTTCTTT.

The chain carries TRBV28 and TRBJ2-5; D unresolved. Per germline, CDR1 MDHEN and CDR2 SYDVKM. This CDR3 region has 15 residues. V lost 6 bases to trimming and J lost 0 bases, with 14 bases between them. In DNA form, the CDR3 reads TGTGCCAGCAGCCATCCGCCAAGCAACCAAGAGACCCAGTACTTC. Translating gives CASSHPPSNQETQYF.

The genes are TRBV24-1 and TRBJ2-2, with TRBD1 matching 12 bases. The CDR3 consists of 19 residues. The V gene's germline CDR1 is KGHDR and CDR2 SFDVKD. J was trimmed by 4 bases and V by 4 bases; bases with no gene match: 12. CDR3 protein: CATSDPPGGQGAGTGELFF. CDR3 nucleotides: TGTGCCACCAGTGACCCCCCTGGGGGACAGGGGGCGGGCACCGGGGAGCTGTTTTTT.

This chain links TRBV10-1 with TRBJ2-7; 7 bases align to TRBD1. Germline trimming cut 0 bases from V and 4 bases from J; bases unmatched to any gene: 6. Germline loops: CDR1 WNHNN, CDR2 SYGVQD (reference sequence). The CDR3 is 15 residues long. CDR3 in amino acids: CASSESRDRFYEQYF. The CDR3 region has the DNA TGCGCCAGCAGTGAGTCAAGGGACAGATTTTACGAGCAGTACTTC.

The chain recombines TRBV5-1 with TRBJ2-5, with D maybe TRBD2 (5 bases). The CDR3 length is 14 residues. V lost 0 bases to trimming and J lost 5 bases, with 11 bases between them. Germline V gives CDR1 SGHRS, CDR2 YFSETQ. The CDR3 coding sequence is TGCGCCAGCAGCTTGGCCGGGGTGGGGGAGACCCAGTACTTC. This codes for CASSLAGVGETQYF. Looking up the rest from reference TRBV5-1 and TRBJ2-5 gives the full variable domain: KAGVTQTPRYLIKTRGQQVTLSCSPISGHRSVSWYQQTPGQGLQFLFEYFSETQRNKGNFPGRFSGRQFSNSRSEMNVSTLELGDSALYLCASSLAGVGETQYFGPGTRLLVL.

This chain uses TRBV28 with TRBJ1-5; possibly TRBD1 for D (5 bases). V gave up 1 base and J gave up 3 bases, with 13 bases separating them. Germline CDR1 and CDR2: MDHEN and SYDVKM. CDR3 length: 16 residues. The CDR3 sequence is CASSLSGRGDNQPQHF. CDR3 DNA sequence: TGTGCCAGCAGTTTATCGGGGAGGGGAGACAATCAGCCCCAGCATTTT.

The V gene is TRBV7-2, the J gene TRBJ2-2, with TRBD1 matching 7 bases. Germline trimming cut 5 bases from V and 15 bases from J; bases unmatched to any gene: 15. Germline-derived CDR1 and CDR2 are SGHTA and FQGNSA. The CDR3 contains 14 residues. The DNA for the CDR3 is TGTGCCAGCAGCCTAAAGGGGGCCAGGTCAGCTATGTTTTTT. It is translated as CASSLKGARSAMFF.

The chain is built from TRBV9 and TRBJ2-2, with a tentative D call TRBD2 (5 bases). The V end was cut by 2 bases, the J end by 9 bases, with 11 bases between. This CDR3 is 13 amino acids long. Germline values: CDR1 SGDLS, CDR2 YYNGEE. The CDR3 loop is CASSVDEGRELFF. CDR3 coding DNA: TGTGCCAGCAGCGTCGACGAGGGCAGGGAGCTGTTTTTT. The entire variable domain, with the rest obtained from reference TRBV9 and TRBJ2-2, is as follows: DSGVTQTPKHLITATGQRVTLRCSPRSGDLSVYWYQQSLDQGLQFLIQYYNGEERAKGNILERFSAQQFPDLHSELNLSSLELGDSALYFCASSVDEGRELFFGEGSRLTVL.